A selection of T cell receptor beta chains follows, all from one sample in a study of metastatic and nonmetastatic thyroid tumors. TCRdb used MiXCR to call clones anew from the PCR reads. The sample records 30,000 to 40,000 clones, approximately 15% being singletons. Material: blood. These receptors all come from a male donor with papillary thyroid cancer or a benign thyroid nodule (not recorded which). Some clones in this sample may be carry-over from other donors' samples. CDR3s include the opening cysteine and the closing phenylalanine or tryptophan. The order of the fields is J gene, D gene, clone size, V gene, CDR3 DNA, CDR3 protein. The D gene is left open where the match is weak. Not every row has a clone size; where given, it reads once, few, many or a size class.

TRBJ2-7 | - | medium-sized | TRBV28 | TGTGCCAGCAGGGCGGTTACTTCCTACGAGCAGTACTTC | CASRAVTSYEQYF
TRBJ2-1 | TRBD2 | - | TRBV5-6 | TGTGCCAGCAGCTTGGCCCTGTCAGGGCGGAGGACTAGATCCTACAATGAGCAGTTCTTC | CASSLALSGRRTRSYNEQFF
TRBJ1-1 | TRBD1 | many | TRBV2 | TGTGCCAGCAGAGGGACAGGGGGCACTGAAGCTTTCTTT | CASRGTGGTEAFF
TRBJ1-4 | TRBD1 | - | TRBV18 | TGTGCCAGCTCAGCCGGGGGGACAGTCAATGATAAACTGTTTTTT | CASSAGGTVNDKLFF
TRBJ2-5 | - | many | TRBV2 | TGTGCCAGCAGTGACTGGGCCCAAGAGACCCAGTACTTC | CASSDWAQETQYF
TRBJ1-5 | TRBD1 | many | TRBV18 | TGTGCCAGCTCTGTACAGGGGAGCAATCAGCCCCAGCATTTT | CASSVQGSNQPQHF
TRBJ2-2 | - | many | TRBV7-3 | TGTGCCAGCAGCTTTGAAAACACCGGGGAGCTGTTTTTT | CASSFENTGELFF
TRBJ1-2 | - | - | TRBV4-1 | TGCGCCAGCAGCCAAGAGCACAGAAGTAACTATGGCTACACCTTC | CASSQEHRSNYGYTF
TRBJ2-2 | TRBD1 | many | TRBV20-1 | TGCAGTGCTAGGCCAGGGGGCAGCAGCGGGGAGCTGTTTTTT | CSARPGGSSGELFF
TRBJ2-3 | TRBD2 | many | TRBV20-1 | TGCAGTGCTTCCGGGACTAGCGGGAGGGGGAACACAGATACGCAGTATTTT | CSASGTSGRGNTDTQYF
TRBJ2-5 | TRBD1 | - | TRBV2 | TGTGCCAGCAGTGAAGGTGCAGGGGGCGGAGAGACCCAGTACTTC | CASSEGAGGGETQYF
TRBJ1-2 | TRBD1 | many | TRBV27 | TGTGCCAGCAGTCCCCTAGACAGGGGTGGCGATGGCTACACCTTC | CASSPLDRGGDGYTF
TRBJ1-1 | - | many | TRBV15 | TGTGCCACCAGCAGAGGGGAGAGGGGAAAGGGAGCTTTCTTT | CATSRGERGKGAFF
TRBJ2-5 | - | many | TRBV7-2 | TGTGCCAGCAGCCCCCAGGGCGGGAAAGAGACCCAGTACTTC | CASSPQGGKETQYF
TRBJ1-6 | - | - | TRBV7-9 | TGTGCCAGCAGCGTTTCAAGCCTGGGTAATTCACCACTCCACTTT | CASSVSSLGNSPLHF
TRBJ2-3 | - | many | TRBV4-1 | TGCGCCAGCAGCCAAGGTTCCATCCTTAGCACAGATACGCAGTATTTT | CASSQGSILSTDTQYF
TRBJ2-1 | TRBD2 | - | TRBV19 | TGTGCCAGTAGTCGAATAGCGGGAGGTAGGGACTACAATGAGCAGTTCTTC | CASSRIAGGRDYNEQFF
TRBJ2-1 | - | many | TRBV19 | TGTGCCAGTAGTCCGCCTAGGGGTGAGCAGTTCTTC | CASSPPRGEQFF
TRBJ1-5 | TRBD1 | few | TRBV19 | TGTGCCAGTAGTTCAGGGACAGGTAGCAATCAGCCCCAGCATTTT | CASSSGTGSNQPQHF